Listed below are T cell receptor beta chains from one sample, sequenced in a study of blood T cell repertoires in COVID-19. Libraries were prepared by immunoSEQ multiplex PCR; TCRdb keeps only in-frame clonotypes and omits some of them. The table shows approximately 120,000 clones, with less than 90% occurring only once. Sequencing was performed on peripheral blood. These receptors all come from a woman aged 55-69 years with acute or convalescent COVID-19. The CDR3 runs from the conserved cysteine through the conserved F or W. The order of the fields is CDR3 protein, CDR3 DNA, clone size, V gene, D gene, J gene. D genes are given only for firm matches. Clone size appears in some rows only: once, few, many, or a class for an expanded clone.

CASSNTGGDEQYF	TGTGCCAGCTCAAATACAGGGGGCGACGAGCAGTACTTC	-	TRBV18	TRBD1	TRBJ2-7
CASSPGQGPNQPQHF	TGTGCCAGCAGTCCGGGACAAGGTCCGAATCAGCCCCAGCATTTT	-	TRBV2	-	TRBJ1-5
CASSFRASGSPNEQFF	TGTGCCAGCAGTTTCCGCGCTAGCGGGAGTCCCAATGAGCAGTTCTTC	once	TRBV27	TRBD2	TRBJ2-1
CSAETSGGRRF	TGCAGTGCCGAAACCTCAGGGGGCCGGCGGTTC	-	TRBV20-1	TRBD1	TRBJ1-2
CASSFSQRGSSPPLHF	TGTGCCAGCAGTTTCTCCCAACGGGGGTCTTCGCCACCCCTCCACTTT	-	TRBV27	-	TRBJ1-6
CASSTGGAGELFF	TGTGCCAGCAGTACAGGGGGCGCCGGGGAGCTGTTTTTT	-	TRBV3-1/TRBV3-2	TRBD1	TRBJ2-2
CASSLGGSGSEQFF	TGTGCCAGCAGCTTAGGCGGGAGTGGTAGTGAGCAGTTCTTC	once	TRBV7-6	TRBD2	TRBJ2-1
CASSSSGTGLAEQYF	TGCGCCAGCAGCTCTTCCGGGACAGGGTTAGCCGAGCAGTACTTC	once	TRBV5-1	TRBD1	TRBJ2-7
CASSGGAVVGTQYF	TGTGCCAGCAGCGGAGGCGCGGTTGTGGGTACGCAGTATTTT	-	TRBV14	-	TRBJ2-3
CAWRGDRDYEQYF	TGTGCCTGGAGGGGTGACAGGGACTACGAGCAGTACTTC	-	TRBV30	TRBD1	TRBJ2-7
CASSLQGAGNTIYF	TGTGCCAGCAGCCTTCAGGGGGCTGGAAACACCATATATTTT	-	TRBV28	TRBD1	TRBJ1-3
CASSHSQGEETQYF	TGCGCCAGCAGCCATTCACAGGGTGAAGAGACCCAGTACTTC	-	TRBV4-1	-	TRBJ2-5
CATRLAGGLNTGELFF	TGTGCCACTCGACTAGCGGGAGGGTTGAACACCGGGGAGCTGTTTTTT	-	TRBV19	TRBD2	TRBJ2-2
CATSDSPLGTQYF	TGTGCCACCAGTGATAGCCCCCTCGGGACCCAGTACTTC	-	TRBV24-1	-	TRBJ2-5
CASSPGDSLGNTIYF	TGTGCCAGCAGCCCAGGGGACAGCCTAGGAAACACCATATATTTT	-	TRBV3-1/TRBV3-2	TRBD1	TRBJ1-3
CASSLVLLSGNTIYF	TGTGCCAGCAGCTTAGTTCTCCTCTCTGGAAACACCATATATTTT	-	TRBV7-8	-	TRBJ1-3
CSVDQGGTEAFF	TGCAGCGTTGATCAGGGCGGCACTGAAGCTTTCTTT	-	TRBV29-1	-	TRBJ1-1
CASSRRGLNNQPQHF	TGTGCCAGCAGCCGCAGGGGGCTCAACAATCAGCCCCAGCATTTT	few	TRBV7-2	TRBD1	TRBJ1-5
CASSSLAGNVNEQFF	TGTGCCAGCAGTTCACTAGCGGGTAACGTCAATGAGCAGTTCTTC	-	TRBV28	TRBD2	TRBJ2-1
CATSRDLGGPGHGYTF	TGTGCCACCAGCAGAGATCTTGGGGGCCCAGGGCATGGCTACACCTTC	-	TRBV15	-	TRBJ1-2
CASSFAGGTTDTQYF	TGCGCCAGCAGCTTTGCGGGAGGGACTACAGATACGCAGTATTTT	-	TRBV5-1	TRBD2	TRBJ2-3
CATGTGTEGAAGGREQYF	TGTGCCACCGGTACCGGGACCGAAGGGGCCGCGGGAGGGCGGGAGCAGTACTTC	-	TRBV10-3	TRBD2	TRBJ2-7
CASSFNSGRAVYEQFF	TGTGCCAGCAGCTTTAATAGCGGGAGGGCAGTATATGAGCAGTTCTTC	-	TRBV5-8	TRBD2	TRBJ2-1
CASTGTAGYTF	TGTGCCAGTACAGGGACGGCGGGCTACACCTTC	-	TRBV28	-	TRBJ1-2
CASSTRTGLDYGYTF	TGTGCCAGCTCAACTCGGACAGGGTTAGACTATGGCTACACCTTC	-	TRBV18	TRBD1	TRBJ1-2
CASSPDRGRNTEAFF	TGTGCCAGCAGCCCGGACAGGGGACGAAACACTGAAGCTTTCTTT	once	TRBV6-5	TRBD1	TRBJ1-1
CASSSGPQGEQFF	TGTGCCAGCAGCTCCGGCCCTCAGGGTGAGCAGTTCTTC	-	TRBV7-3	-	TRBJ2-1
CASSENDRGNTEAFF	TGTGCCAGCAGTGAAAACGACAGGGGGAACACTGAAGCTTTCTTT	-	TRBV6-1	TRBD1	TRBJ1-1
CSASSSVTKNIQYF	TGCAGTGCTAGTTCTAGCGTCACCAAAAACATTCAGTACTTC	-	TRBV20-1	-	TRBJ2-4
CSLLSGETQYF	TGCAGCCTGCTGAGTGGAGAGACCCAGTACTTC	-	TRBV29-1	-	TRBJ2-5
CASSYSKGAREAFF	TGTGCCAGCAGTTACTCGAAGGGGGCAAGGGAAGCTTTCTTT	-	TRBV6-5	TRBD1	TRBJ1-1
CASSPLPPSNEKLFF	TGTGCCAGCAGCCCTCTTCCCCCGAGCAATGAAAAACTGTTTTTT	-	TRBV6-6	-	TRBJ1-4
CASSQVMNTEAFF	TGTGCCAGCAGCCAAGTAATGAACACTGAAGCTTTCTTT	-	TRBV16	-	TRBJ1-1
CASSLDRVYSPLHF	TGTGCCAGCAGTCTGGACAGGGTTTATTCACCCCTCCACTTT	-	TRBV27	TRBD1	TRBJ1-6
CASSTPGLAGGYEQYF	TGTGCCAGCAGTACCCCCGGACTAGCGGGAGGGTACGAGCAGTACTTC	-	TRBV28	TRBD2	TRBJ2-7
CSVAWGGLTEAFF	TGCAGCGTGGCCTGGGGGGGTCTGACTGAAGCTTTCTTT	once	TRBV29-1	-	TRBJ1-1
CASSGQGGGFSKNIQYF	TGTGCCAGTAGTGGCCAGGGTGGCGGATTTTCCAAAAACATTCAGTACTTC	-	TRBV19	-	TRBJ2-4
CAGDYNGYNEQFF	TGTGCCGGCGACTATAACGGGTACAATGAGCAGTTCTTC	-	TRBV6-5	-	TRBJ2-1
CASSSDSRGNTEAFF	TGCGCCAGCAGTAGTGACTCCAGGGGAAACACTGAAGCTTTCTTT	-	TRBV5-1	-	TRBJ1-1
CAISATVYNEQFF	TGTGCCATCAGTGCAACAGTTTACAATGAGCAGTTCTTC	-	TRBV10-3	-	TRBJ2-1
CASSLMGRGTGQPQHF	TGTGCCAGCAGCTTAATGGGAAGGGGCACGGGTCAGCCCCAGCATTTT	-	TRBV7-2	-	TRBJ1-5